This TCR beta chain stems from a study of CD8+ T cells in alopecia areata. The CDR3 loop spans 21 amino acids. Treatment denoted: oral pan-JAK inhibitor, 5-10 mg twice daily. On this clone: At one end the junction does not follow the germline gene, possibly because of a read error. The identical CDR3 is also encoded by other nucleotide sequences in the sample.

cDNA serving as the sequencing template came from extracted, reverse transcribed RNA. Assay used: immunoSEQ multiplex PCR; TCRdb lists only in-frame clones, some missing. The sample lists some 180,000 clones, around half seen once, with about 10% in the top ten. This chain joins TRBV23-1 and TRBJ2-2, with 7 bases lining up with TRBD1. TRBV23-1 is labeled an ORF, and its function is uncertain. The clonotype comes from a human donor with alopecia areata. Sequenced material: CD8+ T cells sorted from blood, taken at week 24, from a patient treated with tofacitinib. The CDR3 here is CASSPPTLGQVSDQNTGELFF. The DNA of the CDR3 is TGCGCCAGCAGTCCCCCAACACTTGGACAGGTTTCAGACCAAAATACCGGGGAGCTGTTCTTT.